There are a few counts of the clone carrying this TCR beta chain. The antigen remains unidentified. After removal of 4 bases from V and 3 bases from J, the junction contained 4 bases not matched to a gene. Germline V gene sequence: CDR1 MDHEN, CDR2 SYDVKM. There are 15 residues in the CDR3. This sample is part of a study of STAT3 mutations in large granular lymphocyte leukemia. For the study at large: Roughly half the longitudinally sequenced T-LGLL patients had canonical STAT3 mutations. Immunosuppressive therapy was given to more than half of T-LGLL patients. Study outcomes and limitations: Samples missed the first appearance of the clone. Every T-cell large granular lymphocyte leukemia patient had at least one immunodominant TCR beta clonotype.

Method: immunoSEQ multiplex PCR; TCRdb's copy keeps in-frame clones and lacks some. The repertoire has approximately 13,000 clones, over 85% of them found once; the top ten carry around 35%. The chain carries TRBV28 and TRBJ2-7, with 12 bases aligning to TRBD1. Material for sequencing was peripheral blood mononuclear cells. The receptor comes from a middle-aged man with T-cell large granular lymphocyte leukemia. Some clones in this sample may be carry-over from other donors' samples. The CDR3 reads CASSSGTGGLYEQYF. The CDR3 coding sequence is TGTGCCAGCAGTTCCGGGACAGGGGGCCTCTACGAGCAGTACTTC.